This T cell receptor (beta chain) emerged from a study of cytomegalovirus exposure and HLA in healthy donors. 13 Jbeta primers and 60 Vbeta primers were used for the PCR. Study processing details: Later analysis identified tens of millions of unique TCR beta chains, 9 million to 12 million shared. TCRdb's table, derived via immunoSEQ multiplex PCR, lists solely in-frame clones and lacks some. D and trimming were read from the DNA, whereas the V and J calls and clone size are those reported in that table. There are about 140,000 clones in the sample, with about 2% held by the top ten. Germline V gives CDR1 SQVTM, CDR2 ANQGSEA. Trimming took 6 bases from V and 8 from J; bases not matched to a gene: 8. CDR3 size: 14 residues.

This TCR derives from a woman aged 18-30 years in good health and CMV-seronegative. The chain uses TRBV29-1 and TRBJ2-1; the match to TRBD1 covers 12 bases. The sample taken for sequencing was PBMCs. DNA for the CDR3: TGCAGCGTCGCCGGGGGACAGGGGGCCGATGAGCAGTTCTTC. Protein product: CSVAGGQGADEQFF.